This TCR beta chain was profiled in a study of T cell responses to AZD1222 COVID-19 vaccine. Sequenced by immunoSEQ multiplex PCR; TCRdb stores in-frame clones only, minus some. The data show 90,000 to 120,000 clones, 75% to 90% seen once. The material sequenced was peripheral blood, taken on day 0 of AZD1222 vaccination. The source of this sequence is an adult in good health.

The CDR3 bases are TGTGCCTGGAGTACGAATACAGGGGTGGTTGAAAAACTGTTTTTT. Translating it yields CAWSTNTGVVEKLFF. The rearrangement links TRBV30 to TRBJ1-4; 7 bases are a match to TRBD1. V shed 2 bases, J shed 7 bases, and the junction held 10 bases outside the gene matches. The germline V gene has CDR1 GTSNPN and CDR2 SVGIG (reference sequence). The CDR3 has 15 amino acids.